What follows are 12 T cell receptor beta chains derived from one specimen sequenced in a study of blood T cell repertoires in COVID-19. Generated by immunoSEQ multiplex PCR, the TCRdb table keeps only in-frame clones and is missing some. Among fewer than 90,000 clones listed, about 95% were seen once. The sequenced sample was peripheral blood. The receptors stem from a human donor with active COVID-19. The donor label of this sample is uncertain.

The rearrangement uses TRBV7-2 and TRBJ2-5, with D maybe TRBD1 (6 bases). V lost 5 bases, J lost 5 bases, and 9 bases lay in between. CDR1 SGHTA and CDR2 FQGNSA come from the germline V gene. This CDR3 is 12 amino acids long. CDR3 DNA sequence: TGTGCCAGCAGCCGACAGGAGGAGACCCAGTACTTC. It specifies CASSRQEETQYF.

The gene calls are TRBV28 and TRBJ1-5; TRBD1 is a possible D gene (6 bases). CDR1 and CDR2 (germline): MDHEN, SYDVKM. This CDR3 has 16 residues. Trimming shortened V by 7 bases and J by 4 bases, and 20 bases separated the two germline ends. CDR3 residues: CASIHRVIPKNQPQHF. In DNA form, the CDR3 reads TGTGCCAGCATTCACAGGGTTATTCCTAAGAATCAGCCCCAGCATTTT.

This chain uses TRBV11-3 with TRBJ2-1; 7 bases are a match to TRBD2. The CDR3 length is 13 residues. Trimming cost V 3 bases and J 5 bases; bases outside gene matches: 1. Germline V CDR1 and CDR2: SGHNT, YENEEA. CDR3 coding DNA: TGTGCCAGCAGCTTGGGGGGGGACAATGAGCAGTTCTTC. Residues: CASSLGGDNEQFF.

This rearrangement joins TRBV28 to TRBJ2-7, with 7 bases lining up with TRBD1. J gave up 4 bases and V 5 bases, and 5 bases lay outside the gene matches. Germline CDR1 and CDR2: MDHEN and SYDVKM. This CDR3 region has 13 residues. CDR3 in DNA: TGTGCCAGCAGTCTGAACAGGGGATACGAGCAGTACTTC. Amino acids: CASSLNRGYEQYF.

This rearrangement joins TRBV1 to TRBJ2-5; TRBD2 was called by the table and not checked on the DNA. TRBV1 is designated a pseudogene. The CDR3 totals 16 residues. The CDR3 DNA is TGCACCAGCAGCCAAGATCCCCCGCGGGGGTATGGGACCCAGTACTTC. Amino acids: CTSSQDPPRGYGTQYF.

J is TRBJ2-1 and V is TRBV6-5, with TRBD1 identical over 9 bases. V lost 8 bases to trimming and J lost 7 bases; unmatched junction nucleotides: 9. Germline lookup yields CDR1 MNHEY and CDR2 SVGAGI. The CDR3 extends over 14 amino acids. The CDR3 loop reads CASARDREWNEQFF. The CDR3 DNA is TGTGCCAGCGCTAGGGACAGGGAGTGGAATGAGCAGTTCTTC.

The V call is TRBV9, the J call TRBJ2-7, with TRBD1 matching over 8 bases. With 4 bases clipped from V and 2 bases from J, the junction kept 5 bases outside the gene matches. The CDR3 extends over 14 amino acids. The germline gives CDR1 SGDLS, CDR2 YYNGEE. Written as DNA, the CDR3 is TGTGCCAGCAGCCCGATGACAGGGGCCTACGAGCAGTACTTC. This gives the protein CASSPMTGAYEQYF.

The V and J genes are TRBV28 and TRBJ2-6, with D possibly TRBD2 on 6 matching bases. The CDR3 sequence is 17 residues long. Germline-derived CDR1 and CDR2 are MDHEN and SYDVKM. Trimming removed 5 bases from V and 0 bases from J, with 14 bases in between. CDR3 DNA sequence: TGTGCCAGCAGTCCCCTCACGGGGGTCTCTGGGGCCAACGTCCTGACTTTC. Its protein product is CASSPLTGVSGANVLTF.

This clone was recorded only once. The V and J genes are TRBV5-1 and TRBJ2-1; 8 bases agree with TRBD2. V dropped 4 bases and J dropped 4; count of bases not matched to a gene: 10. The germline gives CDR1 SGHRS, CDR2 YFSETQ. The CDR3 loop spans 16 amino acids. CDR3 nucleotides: TGCGCCAGCAGCCCCGATGGGCTAGCGGGTTACAATGAGCAGTTCTTC. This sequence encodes CASSPDGLAGYNEQFF.

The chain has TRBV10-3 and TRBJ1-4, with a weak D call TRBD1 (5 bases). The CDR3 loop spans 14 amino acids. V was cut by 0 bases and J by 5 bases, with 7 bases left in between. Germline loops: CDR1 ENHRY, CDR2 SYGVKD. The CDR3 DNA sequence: TGTGCCATCAGTGAGTCGAACAGGAATGAAAAACTGTTTTTT. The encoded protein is CAISESNRNEKLFF.

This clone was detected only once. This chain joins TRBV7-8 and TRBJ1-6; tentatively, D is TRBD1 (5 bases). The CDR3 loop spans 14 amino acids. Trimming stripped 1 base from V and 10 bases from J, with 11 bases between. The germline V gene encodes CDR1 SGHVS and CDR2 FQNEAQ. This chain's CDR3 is CASSLGSGLSPLHF. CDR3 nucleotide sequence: TGTGCCAGCAGCTTAGGATCAGGGCTCTCACCCCTCCACTTT.

CDR3 in DNA: TGTGCCAGCAGCCCGGACTTGCCGGAGACCCAGTACTTC. This translates into CASSPDLPETQYF. The chain couples TRBV11-3 to TRBJ2-5, with a tentative D call TRBD2 (5 bases). Germline loops: CDR1 SGHNT, CDR2 YENEEA. Trimming removed 5 bases from V and 5 bases from J, with 12 bases in between. This CDR3 comprises 13 residues.